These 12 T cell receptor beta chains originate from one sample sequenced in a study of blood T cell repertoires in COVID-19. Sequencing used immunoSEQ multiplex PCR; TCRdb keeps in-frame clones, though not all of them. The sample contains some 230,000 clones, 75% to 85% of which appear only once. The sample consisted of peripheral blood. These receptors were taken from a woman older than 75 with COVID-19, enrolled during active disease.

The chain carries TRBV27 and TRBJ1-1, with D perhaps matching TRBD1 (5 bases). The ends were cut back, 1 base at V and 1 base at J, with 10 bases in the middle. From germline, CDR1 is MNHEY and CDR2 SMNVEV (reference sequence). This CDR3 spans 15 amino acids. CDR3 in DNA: TGTGCCAGCAGTTTATACCGGGGGACGAACACTGAAGCTTTCTTT. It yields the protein CASSLYRGTNTEAFF.

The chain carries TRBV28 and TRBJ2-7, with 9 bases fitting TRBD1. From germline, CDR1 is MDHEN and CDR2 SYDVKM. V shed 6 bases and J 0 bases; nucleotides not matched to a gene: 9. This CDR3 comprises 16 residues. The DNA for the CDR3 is TGTGCCAGCAGACTCTCCTCGGGACAGGGCTCCTACGAGCAGTACTTC. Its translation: CASRLSSGQGSYEQYF.

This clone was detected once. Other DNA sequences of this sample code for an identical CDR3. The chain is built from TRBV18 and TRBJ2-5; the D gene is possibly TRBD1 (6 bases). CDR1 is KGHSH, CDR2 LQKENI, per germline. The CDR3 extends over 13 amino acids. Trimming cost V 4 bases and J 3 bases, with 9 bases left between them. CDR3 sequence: CASSLGQKETQYF. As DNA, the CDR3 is TGTGCCAGCTCACTTGGACAGAAAGAGACCCAGTACTTC.

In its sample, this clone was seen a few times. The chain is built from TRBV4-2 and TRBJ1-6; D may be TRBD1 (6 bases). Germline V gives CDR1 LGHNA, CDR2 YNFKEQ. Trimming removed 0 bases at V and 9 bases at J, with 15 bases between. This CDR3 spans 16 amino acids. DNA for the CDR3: TGTGCCAGCAGCCAAGAACCAGGGGATCGGGGTTCACCCCTCCACTTT. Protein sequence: CASSQEPGDRGSPLHF.

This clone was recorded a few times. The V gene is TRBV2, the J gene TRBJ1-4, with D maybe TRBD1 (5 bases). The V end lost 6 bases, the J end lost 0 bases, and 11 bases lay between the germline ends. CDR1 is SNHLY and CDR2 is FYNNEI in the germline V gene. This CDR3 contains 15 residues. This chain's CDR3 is CASRGLPTTNEKLFF. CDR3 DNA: TGTGCCAGCAGGGGACTTCCTACAACTAATGAAAAACTGTTTTTT.

CDR3 DNA: TGTGCCAGCAGCTTACGGGTGACAGCCTCCTACGAGCAGTACTTC. This gives the protein CASSLRVTASYEQYF. The rearrangement joins TRBV11-2 to TRBJ2-7; D perhaps matches TRBD1 (5 bases). Germline V gene data show CDR1 as SGHAT and CDR2 as FQNNGV. The germline V and J ends were trimmed by 2 bases and 0 bases, with 11 bases remaining between them. The CDR3 loop spans 15 amino acids.

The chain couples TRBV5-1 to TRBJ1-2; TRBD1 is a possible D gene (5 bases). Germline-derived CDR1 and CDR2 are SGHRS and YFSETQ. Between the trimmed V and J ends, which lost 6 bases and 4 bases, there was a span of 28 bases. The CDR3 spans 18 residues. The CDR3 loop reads CASTNTYLVTGGSYGYTF. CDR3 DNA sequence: TGCGCCAGCACCAATACCTATCTGGTAACAGGCGGGAGCTATGGCTACACCTTC.

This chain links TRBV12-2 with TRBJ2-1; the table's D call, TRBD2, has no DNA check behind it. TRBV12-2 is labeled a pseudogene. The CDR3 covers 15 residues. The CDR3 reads CASRAEGWSYNEQFF. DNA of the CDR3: TGTGCAAGTCGAGCGGAGGGCTGGTCCTACAATGAGCAGTTCTTC.

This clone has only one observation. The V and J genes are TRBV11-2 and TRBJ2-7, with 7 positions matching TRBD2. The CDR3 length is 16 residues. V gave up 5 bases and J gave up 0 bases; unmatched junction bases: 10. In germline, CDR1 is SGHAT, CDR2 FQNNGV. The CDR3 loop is CASSGGGSGLSYEQYF. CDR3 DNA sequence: TGTGCCAGCAGCGGGGGAGGTAGCGGGCTCTCCTACGAGCAGTACTTC.

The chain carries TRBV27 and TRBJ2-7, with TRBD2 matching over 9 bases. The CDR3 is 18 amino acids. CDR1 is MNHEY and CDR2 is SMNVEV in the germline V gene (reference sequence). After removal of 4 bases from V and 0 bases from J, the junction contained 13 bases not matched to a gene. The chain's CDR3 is CASSSPQGSGSLSYEQYF. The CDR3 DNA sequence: TGTGCCAGCAGTTCACCTCAGGGTAGCGGGAGCCTCTCCTACGAGCAGTACTTC.

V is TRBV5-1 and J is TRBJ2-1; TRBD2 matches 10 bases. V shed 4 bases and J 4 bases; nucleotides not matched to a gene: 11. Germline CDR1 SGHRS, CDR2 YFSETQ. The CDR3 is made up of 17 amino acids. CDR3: CASSKGASGGPYNEQFF. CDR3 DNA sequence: TGCGCCAGCAGCAAGGGCGCTAGCGGGGGCCCTTACAATGAGCAGTTCTTC.

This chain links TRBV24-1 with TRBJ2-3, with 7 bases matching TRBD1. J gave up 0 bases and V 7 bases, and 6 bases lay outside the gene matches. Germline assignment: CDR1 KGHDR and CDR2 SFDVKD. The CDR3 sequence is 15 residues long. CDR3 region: CATSTGDLSTDTQYF. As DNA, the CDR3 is TGTGCCACCAGCACAGGGGACCTTAGCACAGATACGCAGTATTTT.